The next 24 T cell receptor beta chains were all read from a single sample in a study of blood T cell repertoires in COVID-19. Produced via immunoSEQ multiplex PCR; TCRdb's table is partial and in-frame only. Of hundreds of thousands of clones listed, around four fifths are singletons. The sequenced sample consisted of peripheral blood. All receptors derive from a man of 80 years or more with acute or convalescent COVID-19.

The chain couples TRBV28 to TRBJ2-4; maybe TRBD2 (7 bases). This CDR3 is built from 19 residues. CDR1 and CDR2 from the germline V gene are MDHEN and SYDVKM. The V gene lost 2 bases and the J gene lost 1 base, with 21 bases spanning the gap. CDR3 sequence (DNA): TGTGCCAGCAGTTTACTCAGGGGTAGCGGGTCCCTTGCCAAAAACATTCAGTACTTC. Its protein is CASSLLRGSGSLAKNIQYF.

The chain employs TRBV3-1 (or the pseudogene TRBV3-2) and TRBJ2-4, with TRBD2 matching 11 bases. The V gene's germline CDR1 is LGHDT and CDR2 YNNKEL (reference sequence). The CDR3 contains 15 residues. J was trimmed by 9 bases and V by 2 bases; bases with no gene match: 6. CDR3 protein: CASSQLAGGPSIQYF. The DNA for the CDR3 is TGTGCCAGCAGCCAACTAGCGGGAGGTCCCAGCATTCAGTACTTC.

The chain combines TRBV4-1 with TRBJ2-1; D remains ambiguous. The CDR3 is 13 residues long. In germline, CDR1 is MGHRA, CDR2 YSYEKL. The V gene lost 1 base and the J gene lost 6 bases, with 7 bases spanning the gap. The CDR3 region is CASSQAPGNEQFF. CDR3 DNA sequence: TGCGCCAGCAGCCAAGCGCCAGGCAATGAGCAGTTCTTC.

The chain joins TRBV19 to TRBJ1-2; weak D call: TRBD1 (6 bases). V was pared by 5 bases and J by 1 base, with 11 bases between. This CDR3 has 14 residues. Per germline, CDR1 LNHDA and CDR2 SQIVND (reference sequence). The CDR3 reads CASSLRTVNYGYTF. The CDR3 DNA follows: TGTGCCAGTAGTCTAAGGACAGTTAACTATGGCTACACCTTC.

The chain is built from TRBV30 and TRBJ2-1, with D tentatively TRBD2 (6 bases). Germline values: CDR1 GTSNPN, CDR2 SVGIG (reference sequence). V lost 0 bases and J lost 3, with 12 bases in between. This CDR3 contains 15 residues. This chain's CDR3 is CAWSVARGIYNEQFF. DNA for the CDR3: TGTGCCTGGAGTGTAGCACGGGGGATCTACAATGAGCAGTTCTTC.

The chain couples TRBV2 to TRBJ2-5; D remains ambiguous. The germline V gene has CDR1 SNHLY and CDR2 FYNNEI. The V gene lost 0 bases and the J gene lost 13 bases, with 9 bases spanning the gap. This CDR3 has 11 residues. This CDR3 reads CASSEAGPMYF. The CDR3 DNA reads as TGTGCCAGCAGTGAAGCGGGCCCTATGTACTTC. The whole variable domain, remainder taken from reference TRBV2 and TRBJ2-5, is EPEVTQTPSHQVTQMGQEVILRCVPISNHLYFYWYRQILGQKVEFLVSFYNNEISEKSEIFDDQFSVERPDGSNFTLKIRSTKLEDSAMYFCASSEAGPMYFGPGTRLLVL.

The genes are TRBV28 and TRBJ1-5; TRBD1 might be the D (5 bases). V was cut by 9 bases and J by 4 bases, with 16 bases left in between. This CDR3 is 14 amino acids long. Looked up from germline, CDR1 is MDHEN and CDR2 is SYDVKM. Here the CDR3 DNA reads TGTGCCAGTAAGCAGGGCTCTGGTAATCAGCCCCAGCATTTT. It codes for CASKQGSGNQPQHF.

V and J are TRBV2 and TRBJ1-2; 8 bases align to TRBD1. CDR1 SNHLY and CDR2 FYNNEI come from the germline V gene. The CDR3 consists of 12 residues. V dropped 11 bases and J dropped 4; count of bases not matched to a gene: 6. This chain's CDR3 is CAGSGTGYGYTF. Written as DNA, the CDR3 is TGTGCCGGTTCCGGGACAGGCTATGGCTACACCTTC. The full variable domain, rest sourced from reference TRBV2 and TRBJ1-2, is EPEVTQTPSHQVTQMGQEVILRCVPISNHLYFYWYRQILGQKVEFLVSFYNNEISEKSEIFDDQFSVERPDGSNFTLKIRSTKLEDSAMYFCAGSGTGYGYTFGSGTRLTVV.

The DNA for the CDR3 is TGTGCCAGCAGCCAAGACTGGTCGCATAGCTCCTACAATGAGCAGTTCTTC. Translation: CASSQDWSHSSYNEQFF. This sequence joins TRBV3-1 (or the pseudogene TRBV3-2) and TRBJ2-1; D remains unclear. This CDR3 is 17 amino acids long. Germline-derived CDR1 and CDR2 are LGHDT and YNNKEL (reference sequence). V lost 0 bases and J 0 bases, leaving 12 bases between the germline ends.

This chain links TRBV6-5 with TRBJ1-1; perhaps TRBD1 as D (6 bases). CDR1 is MNHEY, CDR2 SVGAGI, per germline. Trimming took 4 bases from V and 1 from J, leaving 7 bases between them. The CDR3 runs to 13 residues. The CDR3 sequence is CASSWGQNTEAFF. The CDR3 DNA sequence: TGTGCCAGCAGTTGGGGACAGAACACTGAAGCTTTCTTT.

This chain joins TRBV7-8 and TRBJ2-5; the D gene is possibly TRBD1 (6 bases). Germline loops: CDR1 SGHVS, CDR2 FQNEAQ. V lost 1 base and J lost 6, with 21 bases in between. The CDR3 has 17 amino acids. Written as DNA, the CDR3 is TGTGCCAGCAGCTTAGTCCCTCGACAGGAATTTTCGAAGACCCAGTACTTC. The encoded protein is CASSLVPRQEFSKTQYF.

This clone was counted between two and nine times. The chain carries TRBV7-8 and TRBJ2-5, with 13 nucleotides matching TRBD2. CDR3 length: 16 residues. The V gene's germline CDR1 is SGHVS and CDR2 FQNEAQ. V lost 1 base and J lost 4; bases outside the gene matches: 3. CDR3 coding DNA: TGTGCCAGCAGCTTAGGGACTAGCGGGAGACGAGAGACCCAGTACTTC. This encodes CASSLGTSGRRETQYF.

The count of this clone is one. The germline gene is not matched at one end of the junction; a read error may be the cause. The chain employs TRBV20-1 and TRBJ1-4; the D gene is possibly TRBD1 (5 bases). The CDR3 runs 11 residues. Germline assignment: CDR1 DFQATT and CDR2 SNEGSKA (reference sequence). The CDR3 reads CSARGLGAEGF. DNA of the CDR3: TGCAGTGCTAGAGGTCTCGGCGCGGAGGGGTTT.

The rearrangement uses TRBV3-1 (or the pseudogene TRBV3-2) and TRBJ2-7, with TRBD2 identical over 9 bases. From germline, CDR1 is LGHDT and CDR2 YNNKEL (reference sequence). Trimming at V came to 3 bases and at J to 4 bases, leaving 4 bases not matched to a gene. This CDR3 is 14 amino acids long. The chain's CDR3 is CASSHSGRGYEQYF. The CDR3 DNA sequence: TGTGCCAGCAGCCATAGCGGGAGAGGGTACGAGCAGTACTTC.

This rearrangement joins TRBV5-1 to TRBJ2-7, with a weak D call TRBD2 (6 bases). CDR1 and CDR2 (germline): SGHRS, YFSETQ. V was clipped by 2 bases and J by 5 bases, with 14 bases between them. The CDR3 loop spans 14 amino acids. The DNA for the CDR3 is TGCGCCAGCAGCTTCGGGGACTTCATAGACGAGCAGTACTTC. Protein product: CASSFGDFIDEQYF.

The V and J genes are TRBV3-1 (or the pseudogene TRBV3-2) and TRBJ2-1, with 7 bases matching TRBD1. V gave up 4 bases and J gave up 4 bases; unmatched junction bases: 10. The CDR3 has 16 residues. Germline CDR1 and CDR2: LGHDT and YNNKEL (reference sequence). The CDR3 DNA is TGTGCCAGCAGCCCTACCGGACAGGACCTTTACAATGAGCAGTTCTTC. Its translation is CASSPTGQDLYNEQFF.

The chain combines TRBV18 with TRBJ1-4; 9 positions match TRBD1. The germline V gene encodes CDR1 KGHSH and CDR2 LQKENI. Trimming took 3 bases from V and 3 from J; bases not matched to a gene: 5. This CDR3 is 16 amino acids long. CDR3 in DNA: TGTGCCAGCTCACCTCAACAGGGGGCAGCTAATGAAAAACTGTTTTTT. Translated: CASSPQQGAANEKLFF.

The chain links TRBV30 to TRBJ2-3; 7 bases are shared with TRBD2. Germline trimming cut 0 bases from V and 4 bases from J; bases unmatched to any gene: 7. This CDR3 is 15 amino acids long. Germline loops: CDR1 GTSNPN, CDR2 SVGIG (reference sequence). CDR3 in DNA: TGTGCCTGGAGTGTTCAGGGAGGGGTCGCAGATACGCAGTATTTT. Translating it yields CAWSVQGGVADTQYF.

The CDR3 here is CASKGGGAHGELFF. The CDR3, as DNA: TGTGCCAGCAAGGGAGGGGGGGCCCACGGGGAGCTGTTTTTT. The gene calls are TRBV27 and TRBJ2-2; TRBD2 might be the D (7 bases). Germline CDR1 is MNHEY and CDR2 is SMNVEV (reference sequence). The germline V and J ends were trimmed by 7 bases and 7 bases, with 16 bases remaining between them. CDR3 size: 14 residues.

This sequence joins TRBV5-4 and TRBJ2-7; 7 bases map to TRBD2. This CDR3 has 13 amino acids. Germline V lookup: CDR1 SGHNT, CDR2 YYREEE (reference sequence). The junction had 6 bases not matched to a gene; V was cut back by 5 bases and J by 4 bases. CDR3 DNA sequence: TGTGCCAGCAGTAACCCGGGGGGTTACGAGCAGTACTTC. Translating it yields CASSNPGGYEQYF.

The chain is built from TRBV5-4 and TRBJ2-7, with 7 bases matching TRBD1. CDR1 is SGHNT and CDR2 is YYREEE in the germline V gene (reference sequence). There are 14 residues in the CDR3. Germline trimming cut 5 bases from V and 2 bases from J; bases unmatched to any gene: 7. The CDR3 bases are TGTGCCAGCAGGCGAACAGGGGATACCTACGAGCAGTACTTC. Translating it yields CASRRTGDTYEQYF. Drawing the rest from reference TRBV5-4 and TRBJ2-7, the complete variable domain is ETGVTQSPTHLIKTRGQQVTLRCSSQSGHNTVSWYQQALGQGPQFIFQYYREEENGRGNFPPRFSGLQFPNYSSELNVNALELDDSALYLCASRRTGDTYEQYFGPGTRLTVT.

This chain uses TRBV9 with TRBJ2-5; D might be TRBD1 (6 bases). Looked up from germline, CDR1 is SGDLS and CDR2 is YYNGEE. Trimming left V 0 bases short and J 1 base short, with 10 bases between. The CDR3 covers 15 residues. The CDR3 DNA is TGTGCCAGCAGCGTAGCGACAGGACCCCAAGAGACCCAGTACTTC. Amino acids: CASSVATGPQETQYF.

This clone showed up just once. One end of the junction does not line up with germline, which may come from a read error. The chain employs TRBV7-8 and TRBJ1-3, with 9 bases lining up with TRBD1. This CDR3 has 15 amino acids. Germline V CDR1 and CDR2: SGHVS, FQNEAQ. CDR3 nucleotide sequence: TGTGCCAGCACCTTACAGGGGGCGCTGGGAAACACCATATATTTT. Protein product: CASTLQGALGNTIYF.

The chain has TRBV27 and TRBJ1-1, with a tentative D call TRBD1 (5 bases). CDR1 is MNHEY and CDR2 is SMNVEV in the germline V gene (reference sequence). The CDR3 has 14 residues. Trimming left V 7 bases short and J 0 bases short, with 12 bases between. This CDR3 is CASTTDSLNTEAFF. CDR3 coding DNA: TGTGCCAGCACCACAGACAGCCTGAACACTGAAGCTTTCTTT.